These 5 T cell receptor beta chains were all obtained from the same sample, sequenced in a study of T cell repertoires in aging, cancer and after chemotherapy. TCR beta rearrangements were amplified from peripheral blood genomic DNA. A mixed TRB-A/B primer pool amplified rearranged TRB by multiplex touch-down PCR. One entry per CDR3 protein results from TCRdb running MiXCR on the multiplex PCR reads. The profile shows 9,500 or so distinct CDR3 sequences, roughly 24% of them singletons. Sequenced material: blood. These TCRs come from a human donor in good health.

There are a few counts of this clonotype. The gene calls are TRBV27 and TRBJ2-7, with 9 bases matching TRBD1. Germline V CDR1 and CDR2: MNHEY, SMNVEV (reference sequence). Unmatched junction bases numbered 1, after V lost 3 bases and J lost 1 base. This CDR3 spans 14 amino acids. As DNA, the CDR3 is TGTGCCAGCAGTTTCGGACAGGGGTCCTACGAGCAGTACTTC. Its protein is CASSFGQGSYEQYF.

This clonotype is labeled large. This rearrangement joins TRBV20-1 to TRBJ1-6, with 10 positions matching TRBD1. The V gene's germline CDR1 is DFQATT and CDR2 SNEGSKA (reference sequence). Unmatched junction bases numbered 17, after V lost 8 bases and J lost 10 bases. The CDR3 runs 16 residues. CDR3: CSSRTPGTGDVSPLHF. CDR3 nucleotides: TGCAGTTCGCGGACCCCGGGGACAGGGGACGTCTCACCCCTCCACTTT.

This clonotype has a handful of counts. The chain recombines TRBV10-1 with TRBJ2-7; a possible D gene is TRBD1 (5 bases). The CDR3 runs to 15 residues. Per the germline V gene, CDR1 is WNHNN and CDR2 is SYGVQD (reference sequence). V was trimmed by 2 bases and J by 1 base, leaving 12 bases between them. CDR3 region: CASSETRQLSYEQYF. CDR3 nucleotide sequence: TGCGCCAGCAGTGAGACCAGACAGTTATCCTACGAGCAGTACTTC.

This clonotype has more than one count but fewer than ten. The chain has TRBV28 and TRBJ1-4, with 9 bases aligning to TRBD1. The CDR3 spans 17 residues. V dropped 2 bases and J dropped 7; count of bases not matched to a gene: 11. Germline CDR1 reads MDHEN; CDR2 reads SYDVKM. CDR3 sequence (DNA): TGTGCCAGCAGTTTAATAGCCGGGACAGGGATAGGTGAAAAACTGTTTTTT. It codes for CASSLIAGTGIGEKLFF.

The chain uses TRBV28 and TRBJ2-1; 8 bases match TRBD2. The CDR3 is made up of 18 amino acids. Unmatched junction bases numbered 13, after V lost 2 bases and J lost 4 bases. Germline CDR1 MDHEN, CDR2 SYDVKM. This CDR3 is CASSLPQFREGLYNEQFF. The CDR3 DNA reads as TGTGCCAGCAGTTTACCTCAGTTCCGGGAGGGCTTATACAATGAGCAGTTCTTC.